The T cell receptor (beta chain) described here comes from a study of CD8+ T cells in alopecia areata. The V end lost 4 bases, the J end lost 2 bases, and 0 bases lay between the germline ends. The CDR3 has 11 residues. Germline CDR1 is SGDLS and CDR2 is YYNGEE. Treatment specified: oral pan-JAK inhibitor, 5-10 mg twice daily. After isolation, RNA underwent reverse transcription to generate cDNA as the sequencing template. Sequenced by immunoSEQ multiplex PCR; TCRdb stores in-frame clones only, minus some. The data contain roughly 92,000 clones, over 70% of them singletons. This TCR came from a human donor with alopecia areata. The rearrangement links TRBV9 to TRBJ2-2; D is ambiguous. This specimen was CD8+ T cells sorted from blood, taken at week 44, from a patient treated with tofacitinib. CDR3 sequence: CASSNTGELFF. DNA of the CDR3: TGTGCCAGCAGCAACACCGGGGAGCTGTTTTTT.